This T cell receptor (beta chain) was obtained from a study of blood T cell repertoires in COVID-19. Germline V lookup: CDR1 MNHEY, CDR2 SMNVEV (reference sequence). The CDR3 extends over 17 amino acids. V was pared by 5 bases and J by 4 bases, with 23 bases between. TCRdb's table, derived via immunoSEQ multiplex PCR, lists solely in-frame clones and lacks some. The sample yields about 140,000 clones, 60% to 85% seen once. Sequencing input: peripheral blood. The TCR sequence derives from a woman older than 75 with active or convalescent COVID-19. The rearrangement links TRBV27 to TRBJ1-1, with D maybe TRBD1 (6 bases). CDR3 residues: CASSLRTEPSGATEAFF. The CDR3 nucleotides are TGTGCCAGCAGTCTACGGACAGAACCATCAGGGGCCACTGAAGCTTTCTTT.